These T cell receptor beta chains were read from a single sample in a study of T cell repertoires in cytomegalovirus infection. These receptors have no identified antigens. MiXCR was run by TCRdb on the reads, yielding one entry per CDR3 protein. The sample contains 650,000 to 900,000 distinct CDR3 sequences, 25% to 35% of which appear only once. The sequences come from cultured CD8+ T cells from PBMCs, collected from culture after CMV antigen stimulation. These receptors were taken from a human donor in good health (CMV status not recorded). Some clones in this sample may be carry-over from other donors' samples. The CDR3 runs from the conserved cysteine through the conserved F or W. The D gene is left open where the match is weak. Clone size is not always given. Where it is, it says once, few, many or a class for expanded clones.

length: 15
J: TRBJ2-1
size: NA
V: TRBV9
D: TRBD2
DNA: TGTGCCAGCAGCGTAGGCGGGGGACGGGGTAATGAGCAGTTCTTC
CDR3: CASSVGGGRGNEQFF

length: 16
J: TRBJ1-4
size: many
V: TRBV7-9
D: NA
DNA: TGTGCCAGCAGCAACCGACAGGACTCAACTAATGAAAAACTGTTTTTT
CDR3: CASSNRQDSTNEKLFF

length: 13
J: TRBJ1-6
size: NA
V: TRBV19
D: NA
DNA: TGTGCCAGTTTGCACCCAAGGGGTTCACCCCTCCACTTT
CDR3: CASLHPRGSPLHF

length: 14
J: TRBJ1-1
size: many
V: TRBV7-3
D: TRBD1
DNA: TGTGCCAGCAGCCTTTCGACAGGGCTAACTGAAGCTTTCTTT
CDR3: CASSLSTGLTEAFF

length: 12
J: TRBJ1-1
size: NA
V: TRBV7-9
D: NA
DNA: TGTGCCTGCCGGTGGGATGAGAGTGAAGCTTTCTTT
CDR3: CACRWDESEAFF

length: 14
J: TRBJ1-1
size: NA
V: TRBV4-3
D: TRBD1
DNA: TGCGCCAGCAGCCCCGGACAGGGGCGGGTTGAAGCTTTCTTT
CDR3: CASSPGQGRVEAFF

length: 15
J: TRBJ2-3
size: few
V: TRBV20-1
D: NA
DNA: TGCAGTGCTCGTGGGGCGGTCCGAAGCACAGATACGCAGTATTTT
CDR3: CSARGAVRSTDTQYF

length: 14
J: TRBJ2-1
size: NA
V: TRBV6-2/TRBV6-3
D: TRBD2
DNA: TGTGCCAGCAGCCGCGGGGGGGTATACAATGAGCAGTTCTTC
CDR3: CASSRGGVYNEQFF

length: 15
J: TRBJ1-2
size: NA
V: TRBV15
D: NA
DNA: TGTGCCACCAGCAGGGTTTCAGATCTTAACTATGGCTACACCTTC
CDR3: CATSRVSDLNYGYTF

length: 18
J: TRBJ1-4
size: NA
V: TRBV4-2
D: NA
DNA: TGTGCCAGCAGCCTGTCGGTACCGGCAAAACGGATTAATGAAAAACTGTTTTTT
CDR3: CASSLSVPAKRINEKLFF

length: 16
J: TRBJ1-5
size: NA
V: TRBV6-2/TRBV6-3
D: NA
DNA: TGTGCCAGCAGTTACTCGCCAGGGTACGGTAATCAGCCCCAGCATTTT
CDR3: CASSYSPGYGNQPQHF